This is a list of T cell receptor beta chains from one sample in a study of long-term antiretroviral therapy in people with HIV. Sequencing used immunoSEQ multiplex PCR; TCRdb keeps in-frame clones, though not all of them. The top ten clones hold under 3% of a sample with 40,000 to 60,000 clones, about 81% of them seen once. Source: unsorted PBMCs, taken 0.8 years after starting antiretroviral therapy. The source of these receptors is a woman between 18 and 30 years old with HIV. CDR3s include the opening cysteine and the closing phenylalanine or tryptophan. Each record gives: V gene, D gene, J gene, clone size, CDR3 DNA, CDR3 protein. A D gene is named only where the DNA matches it firmly. Some rows mark clone size as missing; the rest say once, few, many or name a class of expanded clone.

v_call: TRBV28
d_call: NA
j_call: TRBJ1-2
clone_size: NA
cdr3_nt: TGTGCCAGCAGTCGGATAGGGGTAGCTAACTATGGCTACACCTTC
cdr3_aa: CASSRIGVANYGYTF

v_call: TRBV19
d_call: NA
j_call: TRBJ1-1
clone_size: NA
cdr3_nt: TGTGCCAGTAGTCCGGAGGGGAACACTGAAGCTTTCTTT
cdr3_aa: CASSPEGNTEAFF

v_call: TRBV19
d_call: TRBD2
j_call: TRBJ2-7
clone_size: NA
cdr3_nt: TGTGCCAGTAGTCCGGGACTAGCGGGACTCGAGCAGTACTTC
cdr3_aa: CASSPGLAGLEQYF

v_call: TRBV28
d_call: NA
j_call: TRBJ1-1
clone_size: NA
cdr3_nt: TGTGCCAGCACCCTTCAGGGGATTAACGGTGAAGCTTTCTTT
cdr3_aa: CASTLQGINGEAFF

v_call: TRBV21-1
d_call: NA
j_call: TRBJ2-7
clone_size: NA
cdr3_nt: TGTGCCAGCAGCAAGGGACAGTCCACCTACGAGCAGTACTTC
cdr3_aa: CASSKGQSTYEQYF

v_call: TRBV28
d_call: TRBD1
j_call: TRBJ1-1
clone_size: NA
cdr3_nt: TGTGCCAGCAGACCACAGGGGATAATGAACACTGAAGCTTTCTTT
cdr3_aa: CASRPQGIMNTEAFF

v_call: TRBV6-6
d_call: NA
j_call: TRBJ1-2
clone_size: NA
cdr3_nt: TGTGCCAGCAGTTACGCCGAACTCGACTATGGCTACACCTTC
cdr3_aa: CASSYAELDYGYTF

v_call: TRBV27
d_call: NA
j_call: TRBJ1-5
clone_size: NA
cdr3_nt: TGTGCCAGCAGTTTACAAGTTCTTCAGCCCCAGCATTTT
cdr3_aa: CASSLQVLQPQHF

v_call: TRBV10-1
d_call: NA
j_call: TRBJ2-3
clone_size: NA
cdr3_nt: TGCGCCAGCAGTGAGGCCAGAACAACAGATACGCAGTATTTT
cdr3_aa: CASSEARTTDTQYF

v_call: TRBV11-2
d_call: TRBD2
j_call: TRBJ2-3
clone_size: NA
cdr3_nt: TGTGCCAGCAGCTCTGATAGCGGGAGTGCAGATACGCAGTATTTT
cdr3_aa: CASSSDSGSADTQYF

v_call: TRBV5-1
d_call: TRBD2
j_call: TRBJ2-7
clone_size: NA
cdr3_nt: TGCGCCAGCAGCTTGGTCACTAGCGGTTACGAGCAGTACTTC
cdr3_aa: CASSLVTSGYEQYF

v_call: TRBV5-6
d_call: NA
j_call: TRBJ2-1
clone_size: NA
cdr3_nt: TGTGCCAGCCTTCGTGGTCCGGGACAAGGGTACAATGAGCAGTTCTTC
cdr3_aa: CASLRGPGQGYNEQFF

v_call: TRBV11-3
d_call: NA
j_call: TRBJ2-5
clone_size: NA
cdr3_nt: TGTGCCAGCAGCTTACAGGTGGCGGAGACCCAGTACTTC
cdr3_aa: CASSLQVAETQYF

v_call: TRBV19
d_call: NA
j_call: TRBJ2-1
clone_size: NA
cdr3_nt: TGTGCCAGTAGTAAAGAGGGCACCTGGGCCACCTACAATGAGCAGTTCTTC
cdr3_aa: CASSKEGTWATYNEQFF

v_call: TRBV6-1
d_call: NA
j_call: TRBJ1-4
clone_size: NA
cdr3_nt: TGTGCCAGCAGTGAAAGGGGTGAAAAACTGTTTTTT
cdr3_aa: CASSERGEKLFF

v_call: TRBV28
d_call: TRBD1
j_call: TRBJ2-7
clone_size: NA
cdr3_nt: TGTGCCAGCAGCCTCCTTGGCAGGGGGCGTCCCTACGAGCAGTACTTC
cdr3_aa: CASSLLGRGRPYEQYF

v_call: TRBV19
d_call: NA
j_call: TRBJ2-4
clone_size: NA
cdr3_nt: TGTGCCAGTAGTCCCCAGGGGGGAAACATTCAGTACTTC
cdr3_aa: CASSPQGGNIQYF

v_call: TRBV9
d_call: NA
j_call: TRBJ2-5
clone_size: NA
cdr3_nt: TGTGCCAGCAGCGGTGCCCTCCTGGGGACCCAGTACTTC
cdr3_aa: CASSGALLGTQYF

v_call: TRBV27
d_call: NA
j_call: TRBJ1-1
clone_size: NA
cdr3_nt: TGTGCCAGCAGTTTATCCACGAACACTGAAGCTTTCTTT
cdr3_aa: CASSLSTNTEAFF

v_call: TRBV10-1
d_call: NA
j_call: TRBJ1-5
clone_size: NA
cdr3_nt: TGCGCCAGCAGTGAAGGGCCAAATCAGCCCCAGCATTTT
cdr3_aa: CASSEGPNQPQHF

v_call: TRBV9
d_call: NA
j_call: TRBJ1-3
clone_size: NA
cdr3_nt: TGTGCCAGCAGCGTAGCCGGGTCCGGAAACACCATATATTTT
cdr3_aa: CASSVAGSGNTIYF

v_call: TRBV14
d_call: TRBD2
j_call: TRBJ2-2
clone_size: once
cdr3_nt: TGTGCCAGCAGCCAAGCGCGGGGGACCGGGGAGCTGTTTTTT
cdr3_aa: CASSQARGTGELFF

v_call: TRBV7-2
d_call: NA
j_call: TRBJ2-2
clone_size: NA
cdr3_nt: TGTGCCAGCAGCGAACAGGGTACGGCGAACACCGGGGAGCTGTTTTTT
cdr3_aa: CASSEQGTANTGELFF

v_call: TRBV4-3
d_call: NA
j_call: TRBJ2-7
clone_size: NA
cdr3_nt: TGCGCCAGCAGCCATAGGCGGGACCTCACCTACGAGCAGTACTTC
cdr3_aa: CASSHRRDLTYEQYF

v_call: TRBV10-3
d_call: NA
j_call: TRBJ1-1
clone_size: NA
cdr3_nt: TGTGCCATCAGTGAGTCTTTCGGCACTGAAGCTTTCTTT
cdr3_aa: CAISESFGTEAFF

v_call: TRBV4-1
d_call: NA
j_call: TRBJ2-7
clone_size: NA
cdr3_nt: TGCGCCAGCAGCCCCTGGAAAGAGAGCTCCTACGAGCAGTACTTC
cdr3_aa: CASSPWKESSYEQYF

v_call: TRBV10-3
d_call: NA
j_call: TRBJ2-5
clone_size: NA
cdr3_nt: TGTGCCATCAGTGGGGTTGAGGGAGAGACCCAGTACTTC
cdr3_aa: CAISGVEGETQYF

v_call: TRBV23-1
d_call: NA
j_call: TRBJ2-7
clone_size: NA
cdr3_nt: TGCGCCAGCAAATTAGACAGCACCTACGAGCAGTACTTC
cdr3_aa: CASKLDSTYEQYF

v_call: TRBV9
d_call: TRBD1
j_call: TRBJ1-2
clone_size: many
cdr3_nt: TGTGCCAGCAGCGTAGACAGGGGTAGTGGCTACACCTTC
cdr3_aa: CASSVDRGSGYTF

v_call: TRBV9
d_call: TRBD2
j_call: TRBJ2-7
clone_size: NA
cdr3_nt: TGTGCCAGCAGCCCTCATCTTAGCGGGAGCTACGAGCAGTACTTC
cdr3_aa: CASSPHLSGSYEQYF

v_call: TRBV25-1
d_call: NA
j_call: TRBJ1-3
clone_size: NA
cdr3_nt: TGTGCCAGCAGTGAGGACGCCTCGGGAAACACCATATATTTT
cdr3_aa: CASSEDASGNTIYF

v_call: TRBV5-6
d_call: NA
j_call: TRBJ2-5
clone_size: NA
cdr3_nt: TGTGCCAGCAGCTTGGAGGTAGGACCATACCAAGAGACCCAGTACTTC
cdr3_aa: CASSLEVGPYQETQYF

v_call: TRBV27
d_call: NA
j_call: TRBJ2-7
clone_size: NA
cdr3_nt: TGTGCCAGCGGAGAAGGCGGCCGCCACTACGAGCAGTACTTC
cdr3_aa: CASGEGGRHYEQYF

v_call: TRBV11-2
d_call: TRBD2
j_call: TRBJ2-5
clone_size: NA
cdr3_nt: TGTGCCAGCAGCTTTAGCGGGAGCGGTTCGGAGACCCAGTACTTC
cdr3_aa: CASSFSGSGSETQYF

v_call: TRBV4-2
d_call: NA
j_call: TRBJ1-3
clone_size: NA
cdr3_nt: TGTGCCAGCAGCCAAGACTCCTGGGACACCATATATTTT
cdr3_aa: CASSQDSWDTIYF

v_call: TRBV29-1
d_call: TRBD1
j_call: TRBJ1-2
clone_size: NA
cdr3_nt: TGCAGCGTTGATGGGACAGTCTATGGCTACACCTTC
cdr3_aa: CSVDGTVYGYTF

v_call: TRBV9
d_call: TRBD2
j_call: TRBJ2-3
clone_size: NA
cdr3_nt: TGTGCCAGCAGCGGGGGATATAGCGGGAGTCTCACAGATACGCAGTATTTT
cdr3_aa: CASSGGYSGSLTDTQYF

v_call: TRBV4-1
d_call: TRBD1
j_call: TRBJ2-7
clone_size: NA
cdr3_nt: TGCGCCAGCAGCCAAGGCCCACAGGGGGCAAACCACGAGCAGTACTTC
cdr3_aa: CASSQGPQGANHEQYF

v_call: TRBV25-1
d_call: NA
j_call: TRBJ2-3
clone_size: NA
cdr3_nt: TGTGCCAGCAGTGCCTTCGAGGGGGTGAAGAATACGCAGTATTTT
cdr3_aa: CASSAFEGVKNTQYF

v_call: TRBV27
d_call: NA
j_call: TRBJ2-5
clone_size: NA
cdr3_nt: TGTGCCTCCAAAGCGTCACCGGGATCAGCGCAAGAGACCCAGTACTTC
cdr3_aa: CASKASPGSAQETQYF

v_call: TRBV5-1
d_call: NA
j_call: TRBJ2-3
clone_size: NA
cdr3_nt: TGCGCCAGCAGCTTGGAGGGCAGCACAGATACGCAGTATTTT
cdr3_aa: CASSLEGSTDTQYF

v_call: TRBV7-9
d_call: NA
j_call: TRBJ1-4
clone_size: NA
cdr3_nt: TGTGCCAGCAGCTTATCGGCTAGTGCAACTAATGAAAAACTGTTTTTT
cdr3_aa: CASSLSASATNEKLFF

v_call: TRBV6-6
d_call: NA
j_call: TRBJ2-2
clone_size: NA
cdr3_nt: TGTGCCAGCAGCCCTCAGGGGGGAAGCGGGGAGCTGTTTTTT
cdr3_aa: CASSPQGGSGELFF

v_call: TRBV7-9
d_call: NA
j_call: TRBJ2-1
clone_size: NA
cdr3_nt: TGTGCCAGCAGCTTGGGGGGCGTGGGTGAGCAGTTCTTC
cdr3_aa: CASSLGGVGEQFF

v_call: TRBV7-9
d_call: NA
j_call: TRBJ1-2
clone_size: NA
cdr3_nt: TGTGCCAGCAGCCTGCGCGGACGGCCGGACTATGGCTACACCTTC
cdr3_aa: CASSLRGRPDYGYTF

v_call: TRBV14
d_call: TRBD2
j_call: TRBJ2-1
clone_size: few
cdr3_nt: TGTGCCAGCAGCCCCCCGGGACTAGCGGGTTACAATGAGCAGTTCTTC
cdr3_aa: CASSPPGLAGYNEQFF

v_call: TRBV5-6
d_call: TRBD2
j_call: TRBJ2-3
clone_size: NA
cdr3_nt: TGTGCCAGCGGTGCGGGAGGGACAGATACGCAGTATTTT
cdr3_aa: CASGAGGTDTQYF

v_call: TRBV7-9
d_call: NA
j_call: TRBJ2-1
clone_size: NA
cdr3_nt: TGTGCCAGCATGGGGACAAAGAGTGAGCAGTTCTTC
cdr3_aa: CASMGTKSEQFF

v_call: TRBV11-2
d_call: NA
j_call: TRBJ2-1
clone_size: NA
cdr3_nt: TGTGCCAGCAGAATAGGGCGGTTCATGACACAGGCCTCCTACAATGAGCAGTTCTTC
cdr3_aa: CASRIGRFMTQASYNEQFF

v_call: TRBV28
d_call: TRBD1
j_call: TRBJ1-4
clone_size: NA
cdr3_nt: TGTGCCAGCAGTTTAACGGTAGGGGGCAGGGGTAATGAAAAACTGTTTTTT
cdr3_aa: CASSLTVGGRGNEKLFF

v_call: TRBV9
d_call: NA
j_call: TRBJ1-3
clone_size: NA
cdr3_nt: TGTGCCAGCAGCGCTCAGGGGAGTACTGGAAACACCATATATTTT
cdr3_aa: CASSAQGSTGNTIYF

v_call: TRBV9
d_call: TRBD2
j_call: TRBJ2-1
clone_size: NA
cdr3_nt: TGTGCCAGCAGCGTAGGAGTGGGAGGGGTCTACAATGAGCAGTTCTTC
cdr3_aa: CASSVGVGGVYNEQFF

v_call: TRBV25-1
d_call: TRBD2
j_call: TRBJ2-3
clone_size: NA
cdr3_nt: TGTGCCAGCAGTGAATATCCCTCCACTAGCGGGAGTACAGATACGCAGTATTTT
cdr3_aa: CASSEYPSTSGSTDTQYF

v_call: TRBV29-1
d_call: TRBD1
j_call: TRBJ2-7
clone_size: NA
cdr3_nt: TGCAGCGTTGAAGATGCGGCCAGGGGGCTCTACGAGCAGTACTTC
cdr3_aa: CSVEDAARGLYEQYF

v_call: TRBV19
d_call: NA
j_call: TRBJ2-7
clone_size: NA
cdr3_nt: TGTGCCAGTAGTACCGGGACGCCACCCTACGAGCAGTACTTC
cdr3_aa: CASSTGTPPYEQYF

v_call: TRBV27
d_call: NA
j_call: TRBJ1-5
clone_size: NA
cdr3_nt: TGTGCCAGCAGTCATCGGGATAGCAATCAGCCCCAGCATTTT
cdr3_aa: CASSHRDSNQPQHF

v_call: TRBV6-6
d_call: TRBD1
j_call: TRBJ2-7
clone_size: NA
cdr3_nt: TGTGCCAGCAGAACGACAGGGTCCGAGCAGTACTTC
cdr3_aa: CASRTTGSEQYF

v_call: TRBV7-8
d_call: TRBD2
j_call: TRBJ2-3
clone_size: NA
cdr3_nt: TGTGCCAGCAGCGCAGGACTAGCGGGAGCGGGAGATACGCAGTATTTT
cdr3_aa: CASSAGLAGAGDTQYF

v_call: TRBV9
d_call: TRBD1
j_call: TRBJ1-2
clone_size: NA
cdr3_nt: TGTGCCAGCAGCACCCGGGACAGGCATAGCTACACCTTC
cdr3_aa: CASSTRDRHSYTF